This T cell receptor (beta chain) comes out of a study of PD-1 blockade in classical Hodgkin lymphoma. The table came from immunoSEQ multiplex PCR; TCRdb's copy has only in-frame clones and leaves some out. The table has about 110,000 clones, 80% to 90% seen once. Germline V gene data show CDR1 as MGHDK and CDR2 as SYGVNS. The CDR3 has 16 residues. V dropped 5 bases and J dropped 2; count of bases not matched to a gene: 11. All patients experienced relapse after autologous stem cell transplantation, and brentuximab vedotin exposure was variable. V and J are TRBV25-1 and TRBJ1-2, with 7 bases matching TRBD1. Sequencing was performed on peripheral blood mononuclear cells (PBMCs), taken before the second cycle of nivolumab. The TCR was taken from a human donor with classical Hodgkin lymphoma. CDR3 in amino acids: CASSSDPPGQNYGYTF. In nucleotides, the CDR3 is TGTGCCAGCAGTTCCGATCCCCCGGGACAGAACTATGGCTACACCTTC.